This section outlines one T cell receptor beta chain sequence together with its context. The antigen remains undetermined. These data belong to a study of PD-L1 blockade in urothelial cancer. For the study at large: Chemotherapy regimens numbering 0 to 3 had been given to patients. Once treatment had started, blood was analyzed at 3 weeks (second dose) and again at 6 weeks.

Synthetic analogs of TCR templates were spiked into every PCR. Measured with immunoSEQ multiplex PCR; TCRdb has only the in-frame clones, and not every one. The data show tens of thousands of clones, 75% to 90% seen once. Germline values: CDR1 GTSNPN, CDR2 SVGIG (reference sequence). Trimming took off 5 bases at V and 1 base at J, with 14 bases between the two ends. The CDR3 has 14 residues. Study-wide findings and caveats: At the 3-week point, tumor-associated blood clones expanded more in durable-benefit patients.

This specimen was PBMCs, taken around atezolizumab (anti-PD-L1) treatment. The receptor was derived from a man aged 40-49 years with urothelial cancer. The rearrangement links TRBV30 to TRBJ1-1; D ambiguous. The CDR3: CAWGQGSWNTEAFF. As DNA, the CDR3 is TGTGCCTGGGGGCAAGGCTCCTGGAACACTGAAGCTTTCTTT.